The sample holds a few counts of the clone carrying this TCR beta chain. What it binds is not known. This sample is part of a study of cytotoxic CD8 clonotypes in ibrutinib-treated CLL. Study details: Partial response was seen in around 25 patients and complete response in 2; after median approximately 68 months, about 14 stayed remitted, 12 progressed.

The CDR3 is made up of 18 amino acids. Between the trimmed V and J ends, which lost 0 bases and 1 base, there was a span of 13 bases. Germline V CDR1 and CDR2: SEHNR, FQNEAQ (reference sequence). Depth targeted 1 in 200,000 to 1 in 1 million T cells, averaging roughly 9.7x coverage per clonotype. The data were produced by immunoSEQ multiplex PCR, yet TCRdb's version contains in-frame clones alone and is incomplete. The table lists roughly 160,000 clones, roughly 80% of them singletons, with 3.5% to 5.5% in the top ten. Points from the study as a whole: Baseline levels of clonality went above those of age-matched healthy donors and moved with circulating CD8+ T-cell counts.

This TCR came from a human donor with chronic lymphocytic leukemia. The chain combines TRBV7-9 with TRBJ2-6, with D perhaps matching TRBD1 (6 bases). This specimen consisted of PBMCs, obtained after 24 months of ibrutinib treatment. The chain's CDR3 is CASSLAQGISSGANVLTF. CDR3 DNA sequence: TGTGCCAGCAGCTTAGCCCAGGGGATCTCTTCTGGGGCCAACGTCCTGACTTTC.